This TCR beta chain was obtained from a study of vaccination and CD4 T cells after COVID-19. Note on this clonotype: Its antigen remains unknown.

As to treatment: approximately 10-day PBMC culture with coronavirus spike peptide pools or control peptides (ViraFEST assay). The Oncomine TCR Beta short-read assay sequenced DNA from cultured CD4+ T cells. One entry per CDR3 protein results from TCRdb running MiXCR on the PCR reads. The table has about 11,000 distinct CDR3 sequences, around 30% seen once. Deletions cut 6 bases from V and 3 bases from J, with 11 bases between. CDR3 size: 13 residues. Germline assignment: CDR1 SNHLY and CDR2 FYNNEI. The study, taken as a whole, reports: There were relatively few convalescent patients studied, and there were no early post-infection timepoints.

This sequence originates from a human donor with COVID-19. Sequenced sample: cultured CD4+ T cells from blood. The chain links TRBV2 to TRBJ1-1; the D gene is possibly TRBD1 (6 bases). CDR3 amino acids: CASSGTGHTEAFF. CDR3 DNA: TGTGCCAGCAGCGGAACAGGGCACACTGAAGCTTTCTTT.